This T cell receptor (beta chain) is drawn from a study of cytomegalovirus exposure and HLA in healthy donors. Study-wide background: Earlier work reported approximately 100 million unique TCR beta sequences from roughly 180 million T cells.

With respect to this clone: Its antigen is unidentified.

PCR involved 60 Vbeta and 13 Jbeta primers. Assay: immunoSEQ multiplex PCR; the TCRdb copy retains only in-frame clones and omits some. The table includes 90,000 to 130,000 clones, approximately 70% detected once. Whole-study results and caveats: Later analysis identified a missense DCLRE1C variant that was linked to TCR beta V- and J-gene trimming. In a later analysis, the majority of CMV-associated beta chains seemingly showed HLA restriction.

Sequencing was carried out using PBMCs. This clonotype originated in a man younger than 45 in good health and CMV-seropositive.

The CDR3: CASSTGVSNQPQHF. Here the CDR3 DNA reads TGTGCCAGCAGTACAGGGGTAAGCAATCAGCCCCAGCATTTT. This chain connects TRBV6-1 to TRBJ1-5; TRBD1 matches at 7 bases. Germline values: CDR1 MNHNS, CDR2 SASEGT. The CDR3 runs to 14 residues. Trimming took 5 bases from V and 1 from J; bases not matched to a gene: 2.